The 31 T cell receptor beta chains given below trace back to one sample, sequenced in a study of Graves' ophthalmopathy and Graves' hyperthyroidism. RNA transcripts served as template for amplifying TCR beta CDR3 sequences. Second-round multiplex PCR came after a first-round RT-PCR that employed HTBI primers. Using its own MiXCR run on the multiplex PCR reads, TCRdb lists one record per CDR3 protein. The data show about 400,000 distinct CDR3 sequences, with less than 20% seen just once and roughly 7% held by the top ten. Sequenced input: peripheral blood. The receptors were gathered from a woman aged 18-30 years with stable Graves' hyperthyroidism.

This clonotype was found many times. The chain is built from TRBV15 and TRBJ2-7; D remains unclear. The CDR3 is 15 residues long. Germline V lookup: CDR1 LNHNV, CDR2 YYDKDF (reference sequence). Trimming shortened V by 0 bases and J by 3 bases, and 12 bases separated the two germline ends. The CDR3 protein is CATSRDSRRSYEQYF. The CDR3 DNA is TGTGCCACCAGCAGAGATTCCCGCAGGAGCTACGAGCAGTACTTC.

There are many counts of this clonotype. The gene calls are TRBV6-2 or TRBV6-3 and TRBJ2-7, with 11 bases matching TRBD2. J gave up 1 base and V 0 bases, and 11 bases lay outside the gene matches. CDR1 MNHEY and CDR2 SVGEGT come from the germline V gene. The CDR3 consists of 19 residues. CDR3 bases: TGTGCCAGCAGTTACTCTTCGGGACTAGCGGCGGCGAATTCCTACGAGCAGTACTTC. This gives the protein CASSYSSGLAAANSYEQYF.

The rearrangement joins TRBV7-2 to TRBJ2-5; TRBD2 matches 10 bases. This CDR3 spans 15 amino acids. Germline V lookup: CDR1 SGHTA, CDR2 FQGNSA. Trimming took 3 bases from V and 10 from J; bases not matched to a gene: 11. CDR3 DNA sequence: TGTGCCAGCAGCTTCCCGATAGGACTAGCGGTTTACCAGTACTTC. This gives the protein CASSFPIGLAVYQYF.

The rearrangement joins TRBV7-3 to TRBJ2-2; possibly TRBD1 for D (6 bases). There are 13 residues in the CDR3. CDR1 and CDR2 from the germline V gene are SGHTA and FQGTGA. V lost 5 bases to trimming and J lost 7 bases, with 11 bases between them. CDR3 DNA: TGTGCCAGCAGCCCTCAGGGGCACGGGGAGCTGTTTTTT. It codes for CASSPQGHGELFF.

The rearrangement joins TRBV11-3 to TRBJ2-1, with D possibly called TRBD1 or TRBD2 (5 bases each). CDR1 is SGHNT, CDR2 YENEEA, per germline. This CDR3 has 12 amino acids. V lost 0 bases and J lost 12, with 9 bases in between. The CDR3 nucleotides are TGTGCCAGCAGCTTAGATCGGGACCCGCAGTTCTTC. It encodes CASSLDRDPQFF.

There are many counts of this clonotype. V gene TRBV27 combines with J gene TRBJ2-6, with D perhaps matching TRBD1 (5 bases). This CDR3 comprises 18 residues. Germline CDR1 reads MNHEY; CDR2 reads SMNVEV (reference sequence). The ends were cut back, 2 bases at V and 1 base at J, with 15 bases in the middle. The CDR3 spells CASSLVARVGSGANVLTF. CDR3 coding DNA: TGTGCCAGCAGTTTAGTGGCCAGGGTAGGATCTGGGGCCAACGTCCTGACTTTC.

This clonotype has more than one count but fewer than ten. This rearrangement joins TRBV20-1 to TRBJ2-5, with D possibly called TRBD1 or TRBD2 (6 bases each). The CDR3 contains 14 residues. Germline V lookup: CDR1 DFQATT, CDR2 SNEGSKA (reference sequence). V lost 0 bases to trimming and J lost 5 bases, with 13 bases between them. This CDR3 is CSAREGGRRETQYF. The CDR3 DNA sequence: TGCAGTGCTAGAGAAGGGGGGCGGAGGGAGACCCAGTACTTC.

The chain joins TRBV5-1 to TRBJ1-1; tentatively, D is TRBD1 (6 bases). Germline CDR1 reads SGHRS; CDR2 reads YFSETQ. This CDR3 has 14 residues. Trimming took off 5 bases at V and 3 bases at J, with 14 bases between the two ends. Here the CDR3 DNA reads TGCGCCAGCAGGCTCGAGGGGGGGGACACTGAAGCTTTCTTT. Encoded protein: CASRLEGGDTEAFF.

The table lists this clonotype with many counts. The V call is TRBV6-1, the J call TRBJ1-5; the D gene is possibly TRBD1 (6 bases). Germline lookup yields CDR1 MNHNS and CDR2 SASEGT. The CDR3 runs to 15 residues. V was cut by 5 bases and J by 6 bases, with 17 bases left in between. The CDR3 coding sequence is TGTGCCAGCAGTCAATCGGGGGCAATATCTCAGCCCCAGCATTTT. This encodes CASSQSGAISQPQHF.

This clonotype was picked up many times. CDR3 sequence reads: CASSLGFRDSGTEAFF. The CDR3 DNA sequence: TGTGCCAGCAGCTTAGGCTTCCGGGACAGCGGGACTGAAGCTTTCTTT. The J gene is TRBJ1-1, the V gene TRBV11-1; TRBD1 agrees at 7 bases. Germline CDR1 is SGHAT and CDR2 is FQDESV (reference sequence). CDR3 length: 16 residues. V lost 1 base, J lost 5 bases, and 10 bases stayed unmatched.

Concerning this clonotype: Given a much more abundant clone one base away, this may be a read error. CDR3 in amino acids: CANSRGQGIGDTEAFF. Here the CDR3 DNA reads TGTGCCAACAGTCGGGGACAGGGAATCGGGGACACTGAAGCTTTCTTT. V gene TRBV6-2 or TRBV6-3 combines with J gene TRBJ1-1, with 9 bases lining up with TRBD1. This CDR3 has 16 residues. Germline V gene lookup returns CDR1 MNHEY and CDR2 SVGEGT.

The chain uses TRBV19 and TRBJ1-1; D not certain. The CDR3 contains 15 residues. The V gene lost 5 bases and the J gene lost 4 bases, with 17 bases spanning the gap. CDR1 is LNHDA and CDR2 is SQIVND in the germline V gene (reference sequence). This CDR3 reads CASSPPGRWITEAFF. The CDR3 DNA sequence: TGTGCCAGTAGTCCGCCGGGAAGGTGGATCACTGAAGCTTTCTTT.

The chain joins TRBV9 to TRBJ2-7, with D possibly TRBD1 on 5 matching bases. The germline V and J ends were trimmed by 4 bases and 3 bases, with 14 bases remaining between them. The germline V gene has CDR1 SGDLS and CDR2 YYNGEE. This CDR3 is 14 amino acids long. This CDR3 reads CASSSLTTGYEQYF. The DNA for the CDR3 is TGTGCCAGCAGCTCCTTAACCACAGGCTACGAGCAGTACTTC.

This clonotype was seen ten or more times. The chain is built from TRBV19 and TRBJ1-5, with D hard to call. V gave up 7 bases and J gave up 5 bases, with 15 bases separating them. The CDR3 is 14 residues long. Per germline, CDR1 LNHDA and CDR2 SQIVND (reference sequence). CDR3 protein: CASNLAHIYQPQHF. The DNA of the CDR3 is TGTGCCAGTAATTTAGCTCACATATATCAGCCCCAGCATTTT.

This clonotype has ten or more counts. The gene calls are TRBV28 and TRBJ1-2, with TRBD1 matching over 8 bases. The germline V gene has CDR1 MDHEN and CDR2 SYDVKM. The CDR3 is 13 residues long. J lost 4 bases, V lost 10 bases, and 8 bases had no gene match. The CDR3 protein is CATGTGGFYGYTF. For the CDR3, the DNA is TGTGCCACCGGGACAGGCGGGTTCTATGGCTACACCTTC.

This clonotype was observed at least ten times. The CDR3 region is CASIAGTGAANTGELFF. The CDR3 bases are TGTGCCAGCATTGCCGGGACAGGGGCCGCGAACACCGGGGAGCTGTTTTTT. This chain connects TRBV6-2 or TRBV6-3 to TRBJ2-2; 10 positions agree with TRBD1. CDR3 size: 17 residues. The trim removed 7 bases at V and 0 bases at J, leaving 8 bases unmatched. Germline CDR1 is MNHEY and CDR2 is SVGEGT.

This clonotype was counted only a few times. The germline gene is not matched at one end of the junction; a read error may be the cause. J is TRBJ2-2 and V is TRBV12-3 or TRBV12-4, with D maybe TRBD2 (5 bases). CDR3 size: 15 residues. The CDR3 reads CASSLGGDYTGEPFF. The CDR3 nucleotides are TGTGCCAGCAGTTTAGGGGGAGACTACACCGGGGAGCCGTTTTTT.

This clonotype showed up many times. V is TRBV2 and J is TRBJ2-5; D unresolved. CDR3 size: 14 residues. V gave up 4 bases and J gave up 4 bases, with 13 bases separating them. Per the germline V gene, CDR1 is SNHLY and CDR2 is FYNNEI. CDR3 protein: CASSGSGSGETQYF. CDR3 nucleotide sequence: TGTGCCAGCAGTGGGTCAGGCTCAGGAGAGACCCAGTACTTC.

This clonotype has at least ten counts. The chain recombines TRBV2 with TRBJ1-5; D uncertain. Germline V lookup: CDR1 SNHLY, CDR2 FYNNEI. This CDR3 contains 15 residues. V lost 4 bases to trimming and J lost 5 bases, with 15 bases between them. CDR3 DNA sequence: TGTGCCAGCAGTGTGCGGGGTCAACTCCATCAGCCCCAGCATTTT. This codes for CASSVRGQLHQPQHF. The entire variable domain, with the rest obtained from reference TRBV2 and TRBJ1-5, is as follows: EPEVTQTPSHQVTQMGQEVILRCVPISNHLYFYWYRQILGQKVEFLVSFYNNEISEKSEIFDDQFSVERPDGSNFTLKIRSTKLEDSAMYFCASSVRGQLHQPQHFGDGTRLSIL.

This clonotype was found many times. CDR3 nucleotide sequence: TGTGCCAGCACCCGGACAGGATCGCGCTACACCTTC. Translated: CASTRTGSRYTF. This chain uses TRBV12-3 or TRBV12-4 with TRBJ1-2; 7 bases are a match to TRBD1. Unmatched junction bases numbered 8, after V lost 7 bases and J lost 9 bases. The CDR3 runs 12 residues.

There are many counts of this clonotype. The chain is built from TRBV7-9 and TRBJ1-2; D is possibly TRBD1 (6 bases). The ends were cut back, 3 bases at V and 6 bases at J, with 11 bases in the middle. The CDR3 loop spans 13 amino acids. CDR1 is SEHNR and CDR2 is FQNEAQ in the germline V gene (reference sequence). CDR3 amino acids: CASSFSGADGYTF. For the CDR3, the DNA is TGTGCCAGCAGCTTCTCAGGGGCCGATGGCTACACCTTC.

This clonotype was counted ten times or more. The CDR3: CASSQDGGPSNQPQHF. CDR3 coding DNA: TGCGCCAGCAGCCAAGATGGGGGACCAAGCAATCAGCCCCAGCATTTT. This chain uses TRBV4-1 with TRBJ1-5, with D possibly matching TRBD1 (5 bases). This CDR3 comprises 16 residues. CDR1 MGHRA and CDR2 YSYEKL come from the germline V gene. V lost 0 bases and J 1 base, leaving 10 bases between the germline ends.

The chain employs TRBV7-2 and TRBJ1-3; possible D gene TRBD1, 5 bases. The CDR3 contains 15 residues. The germline CDR1 and CDR2 sequences are SGHTA and FQGNSA. V was trimmed by 5 bases and J by 0 bases, leaving 11 bases between them. In DNA form, the CDR3 reads TGTGCCAGCAGCGTGGGACGGTACTCTGGAAACACCATATATTTT. Its protein is CASSVGRYSGNTIYF. Full variable domain (missing parts from reference TRBV7-2 and TRBJ1-3): GAGVSQSPSNKVTEKGKDVELRCDPISGHTALYWYRQSLGQGLEFLIYFQGNSAPDKSGLPSDRFSAERTGGSVSTLTIQRTQQEDSAVYLCASSVGRYSGNTIYFGEGSWLTVV.

As for this clonotype: A much larger clone sits a single nucleotide away, making a read error possible. V gene TRBV20-1 combines with J gene TRBJ1-2, with 10 bases fitting TRBD1. The CDR3 runs to 13 residues. Germline V gene lookup returns CDR1 DFQATT and CDR2 SNEGSKA (reference sequence). The CDR3 loop reads CCALDRGQGGYTF. DNA of the CDR3: TGCTGTGCTTTAGACAGGGGGCAAGGGGGCTACACCTTC.

The chain is built from TRBV7-3 and TRBJ1-6; a weak D match, TRBD1 (5 bases). This CDR3 is built from 14 residues. Germline V lookup: CDR1 SGHTA, CDR2 FQGTGA. The V end lost 2 bases, the J end lost 8 bases, and 10 bases lay between the germline ends. The CDR3 DNA reads TGTGCCAGCAGCTTAGAGGCAGGGTATTCACCCCTCCACTTT. It codes for CASSLEAGYSPLHF.

This clonotype was seen ten or more times. V gene TRBV29-1 combines with J gene TRBJ2-5; tentative D call: TRBD1 (5 bases). This CDR3 spans 13 amino acids. The V end lost 3 bases, the J end lost 5 bases, and 13 bases lay between the germline ends. Germline-derived CDR1 and CDR2 are SQVTM and ANQGSEA. The CDR3 DNA follows: TGCAGCGTTGAGCAGGGTGTGAGGGAGACCCAGTACTTC. Residues: CSVEQGVRETQYF. Full variable domain (outside the CDR3, taken from reference TRBV29-1 and TRBJ2-5): SAVISQKPSRDICQRGTSLTIQCQVDSQVTMMFWYRQQPGQSLTLIATANQGSEATYESGFVIDKFPISRPNLTFSTLTVSNMSPEDSSIYLCSVEQGVRETQYFGPGTRLLVL.

This clonotype has more than one count but fewer than ten. CDR3 protein: CASSQSAGPNTGELFF. The CDR3 coding sequence is TGCGCCAGCAGCCAATCGGCGGGGCCGAACACCGGGGAGCTGTTTTTT. The chain uses TRBV4-1 and TRBJ2-2; TRBD2 is a possible D gene (6 bases). V lost 2 bases to trimming and J lost 0 bases, with 10 bases between them. Germline CDR1 and CDR2: MGHRA and YSYEKL. The CDR3 consists of 16 residues.

This clonotype was seen once. In nucleotides, the CDR3 is TGTGCCAGCAGGGACCCTAATGGGGATCCGGAGACCCAGTACTTC. This sequence encodes CASRDPNGDPETQYF. This rearrangement joins TRBV6-2 or TRBV6-3 to TRBJ2-5; no definite D call. The V gene lost 6 bases and the J gene lost 5 bases, with 19 bases spanning the gap. The CDR3 has 15 amino acids. Germline loops: CDR1 MNHEY, CDR2 SVGEGT.

This chain uses TRBV9 with TRBJ2-7, with D tentatively TRBD1 (5 bases). The CDR3 spans 14 residues. CDR1 and CDR2 from the germline V gene are SGDLS and YYNGEE. The V end lost 0 bases, the J end lost 5 bases, and 12 bases lay between the germline ends. The CDR3 reads CASSVGLRGHEQYF. CDR3 DNA sequence: TGTGCCAGCAGCGTAGGATTAAGGGGCCACGAGCAGTACTTC.

This clonotype was recorded many times. The chain employs TRBV11-2 and TRBJ1-1; D is ambiguous. V lost 1 base and J lost 8, with 11 bases in between. This CDR3 is built from 13 residues. Germline V CDR1 and CDR2: SGHAT, FQNNGV. The DNA of the CDR3 is TGTGCCAGCAGCTTAGGGCCATGGCGGGAAGCTTTCTTT. Amino acids: CASSLGPWREAFF.

Many counts were recorded for this clonotype. The chain joins TRBV6-1 to TRBJ1-1; D possibly corresponds to TRBD1 (5 bases). Germline V gives CDR1 MNHNS, CDR2 SASEGT. The V end was cut by 10 bases, the J end by 0 bases, with 15 bases between. The CDR3 is made up of 14 amino acids. This CDR3 is CATWDRTMNTEAFF. For the CDR3, the DNA is TGTGCCACCTGGGACCGAACTATGAACACTGAAGCTTTCTTT.